One sample yielded the 16 T cell receptor beta chains listed below, sequenced in a study of cytomegalovirus exposure and HLA in healthy donors. Measured with immunoSEQ multiplex PCR; TCRdb has only the in-frame clones, and not every one. Of around 180,000 clones in the sample, approximately 84% were seen once. Specimen: PBMCs. All receptors come from a man aged 18 to 29 in good health and CMV-seropositive.

The V and J genes are TRBV5-1 and TRBJ1-3; tentative D call: TRBD1 (5 bases). Trimming took 4 bases from V and 4 from J, leaving 15 bases between them. Germline V gene lookup returns CDR1 SGHRS and CDR2 YFSETQ. The CDR3 extends over 15 amino acids. CDR3 residues: CASSTGLNPGNTIYF. CDR3 sequence (DNA): TGCGCCAGCAGCACAGGTCTCAACCCCGGAAACACCATATATTTT.

This rearrangement joins TRBV6-5 to TRBJ2-1; unclear D gene. CDR3 length: 11 residues. Germline V lookup: CDR1 MNHEY, CDR2 SVGAGI. CDR3 in DNA: TGTGTCACAGCTCTCAGGAATGAGCAGTTCTTC. Amino acids: CVTALRNEQFF.

The rearrangement joins TRBV27 to TRBJ2-7; D gene ambiguous. CDR1 and CDR2 (germline): MNHEY, SMNVEV (reference sequence). The CDR3 covers 15 residues. V was pared by 5 bases and J by 5 bases, with 19 bases between. In DNA, the CDR3 is TGTGCCAGCAGTAGACCCGGCCCTCAGGTGGACGAGCAGTACTTC. It specifies CASSRPGPQVDEQYF.

CDR3 sequence: CAWSSHRRGTEAFF. DNA for the CDR3: TGTGCCTGGAGCAGTCACAGGCGCGGCACTGAAGCTTTCTTT. This chain connects TRBV30 to TRBJ1-1; maybe TRBD1 (5 bases). In germline, CDR1 is GTSNPN, CDR2 SVGIG (reference sequence). V was shortened by 3 bases and J by 4 bases, with 15 bases between the two germline ends. The CDR3 spans 14 residues.

The CDR3 DNA sequence: TGTGCCTGGGAGGGGACAGGGCCCCACAATGAGCAGTTCTTC. This translates into CAWEGTGPHNEQFF. The chain recombines TRBV30 with TRBJ2-1, with 9 nucleotides matching TRBD1. The germline gives CDR1 GTSNPN, CDR2 SVGIG (reference sequence). This CDR3 is 14 amino acids long. V shed 5 bases, J shed 5 bases, and the junction held 7 bases outside the gene matches.

The chain links TRBV29-1 to TRBJ2-7, with D possibly matching TRBD2 (5 bases). V was pared by 3 bases and J by 2 bases, with 11 bases between. This CDR3 contains 13 residues. CDR1 SQVTM and CDR2 ANQGSEA come from the germline V gene. CDR3 sequence: CSVDGLAPYEQYF. The CDR3, as DNA: TGCAGCGTTGACGGGCTAGCCCCCTACGAGCAGTACTTC.

The chain uses TRBV6-5 and TRBJ2-4, with D possibly being TRBD2 (7 bases). Germline-derived CDR1 and CDR2 are MNHEY and SVGAGI. The CDR3 is 12 amino acids. Trimming took off 7 bases at V and 6 bases at J, with 10 bases between the two ends. CDR3 coding DNA: TGTGCCAGCATAGGGGGGGCAAACATTCAGTACTTC. Its translation: CASIGGANIQYF.

J is TRBJ2-4 and V is TRBV6-1; the D gene is possibly TRBD1 (5 bases). V lost 3 bases and J lost 6, with 9 bases in between. This CDR3 is built from 13 residues. CDR1 is MNHNS, CDR2 SASEGT, per germline. The CDR3 nucleotides read TGTGCCAGCAGTGACAGGGCCCTAAACATTCAGTACTTC. This gives the protein CASSDRALNIQYF.

This chain uses TRBV5-8 with TRBJ2-7; 9 bases fit TRBD2. Germline V gene data show CDR1 as SGHTS and CDR2 as YDEGEE. V lost 5 bases and J lost 5; bases outside the gene matches: 5. The CDR3 runs 13 residues. The CDR3 protein is CASRLSGSHEQYF. CDR3 nucleotides: TGTGCCAGCAGACTTAGCGGGAGCCACGAGCAGTACTTC.

This clone was counted a single time. The chain is built from TRBV6-5 and TRBJ2-3; D remains ambiguous. The germline gives CDR1 MNHEY, CDR2 SVGAGI. V was shortened by 6 bases and J by 2 bases, with 6 bases between the two germline ends. The CDR3 covers 12 residues. As DNA, the CDR3 is TGTGCCAGCAGCCGCGACACAGATACGCAGTATTTT. Protein product: CASSRDTDTQYF.

The rearrangement joins TRBV6-5 to TRBJ2-7, with TRBD2 identical over 7 bases. V lost 6 bases, J lost 3 bases, and 8 bases stayed unmatched. The CDR3 spans 14 residues. Germline lookup yields CDR1 MNHEY and CDR2 SVGAGI. DNA for the CDR3: TGTGCCAGCAGAACGGGCGGGAGTATCTACGAGCAGTACTTC. This translates into CASRTGGSIYEQYF.

CDR3 protein: CASSYGTASYEQYF. Written as DNA, the CDR3 is TGTGCCAGCAGTTACGGGACAGCGTCCTACGAGCAGTACTTC. This sequence joins TRBV7-9 and TRBJ2-7; 7 bases line up with TRBD1. This CDR3 spans 14 amino acids. Germline-derived CDR1 and CDR2 are SEHNR and FQNEAQ (reference sequence). The J segment lost 1 base and the V segment lost 6 bases, leaving 6 bases of the junction unmatched.

The J gene is TRBJ2-1, the V gene TRBV27, with a possible D match to TRBD1 (7 bases). CDR1 is MNHEY, CDR2 SMNVEV, per germline (reference sequence). This CDR3 is 14 amino acids long. The germline V and J ends were trimmed by 7 bases and 5 bases, with 15 bases remaining between them. The CDR3 sequence: CASTLAGQHNEQFF. Written as DNA, the CDR3 is TGTGCCAGCACCTTGGCGGGACAGCACAATGAGCAGTTCTTC.

This rearrangement joins TRBV11-3 to TRBJ2-1; weak D call: TRBD2 (6 bases). CDR1 and CDR2 (germline): SGHNT, YENEEA. This CDR3 comprises 15 residues. Trimming pared 1 base from V and 5 bases from J, leaving 12 bases between. CDR3 sequence reads: CASSLGASANNEQFF. The CDR3 DNA reads as TGTGCCAGCAGCTTAGGGGCTAGCGCTAACAATGAGCAGTTCTTC.

The rearrangement links TRBV9 to TRBJ2-3, with 8 bases aligning to TRBD2. CDR1 is SGDLS and CDR2 is YYNGEE in the germline V gene. The V gene end was trimmed by 2 bases and the J gene end by 1 base; junction bases not matched to a gene: 3. The CDR3 totals 15 residues. DNA of the CDR3: TGTGCCAGCAGCGTGACTAGCGTCGGCACAGATACGCAGTATTTT. Residues: CASSVTSVGTDTQYF.

This clone was detected only a few times. The V call is TRBV19, the J call TRBJ2-7; 8 bases are a match to TRBD2. The CDR3 runs 13 residues. The junction had 3 bases not matched to a gene; V was cut back by 6 bases and J by 2 bases. CDR1 is LNHDA and CDR2 is SQIVND in the germline V gene (reference sequence). The DNA for the CDR3 is TGTGCCAGTAGAAGTAGCGGGACCTACGAGCAGTACTTC. The encoded protein is CASRSSGTYEQYF.